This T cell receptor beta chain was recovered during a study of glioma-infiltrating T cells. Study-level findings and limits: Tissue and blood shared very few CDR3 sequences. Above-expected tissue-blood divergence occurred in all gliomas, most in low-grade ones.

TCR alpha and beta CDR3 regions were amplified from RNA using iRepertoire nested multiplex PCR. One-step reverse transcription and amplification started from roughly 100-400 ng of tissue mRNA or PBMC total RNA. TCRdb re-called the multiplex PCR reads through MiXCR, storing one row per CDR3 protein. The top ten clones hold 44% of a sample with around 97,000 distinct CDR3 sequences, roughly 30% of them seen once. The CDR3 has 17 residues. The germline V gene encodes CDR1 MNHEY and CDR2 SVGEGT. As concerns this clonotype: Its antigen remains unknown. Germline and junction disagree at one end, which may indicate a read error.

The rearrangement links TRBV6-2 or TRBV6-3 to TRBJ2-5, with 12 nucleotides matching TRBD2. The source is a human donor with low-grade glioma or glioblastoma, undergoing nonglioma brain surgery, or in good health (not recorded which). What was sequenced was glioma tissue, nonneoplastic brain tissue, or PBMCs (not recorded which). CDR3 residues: CASSYGLLAGGQENQYF. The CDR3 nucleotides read TGTGCCAGCAGTTACGGCCTACTAGCGGGGGGCCAAGAGAACCAGTACTTC.